This T cell receptor beta chain was sequenced during a study of T cell responses to AZD1222 COVID-19 vaccine. The study, taken as a whole, reports: The study identified only a handful of AZD1222 recipients as seropositive at baseline. Donors, mostly white British, included more females; clonal diversity was possibly underestimated. Among vaccine-associated CD4 TCRs, coverage spanned spike, with dominance at 160-218 and 743-854.

The CDR3 consists of 16 residues. The V and J ends lost 4 bases and 5 bases, in that order; junction bases with no gene match: 13. Germline lookup yields CDR1 SGDLS and CDR2 YYNGEE. Produced via immunoSEQ multiplex PCR; TCRdb's table is partial and in-frame only. Of 150,000 to 200,000 clones in the sample, 90% were seen once. A word on this clone: The antigen remains undetermined.

The sequence was collected from an adult who received the AZD1222 COVID-19 vaccine. This specimen was peripheral blood, taken 28 days after the second AZD1222 dose. This chain links TRBV9 with TRBJ2-5; 8 nucleotides agree with TRBD1. The chain's CDR3 is CASSRRPGQASETQYF. DNA for the CDR3: TGTGCCAGCAGCCGCCGTCCGGGACAGGCGTCGGAGACCCAGTACTTC.